This is a list of T cell receptor beta chains from one sample in a study of T cell changes during pregnancy in multiple sclerosis. Clones were sequenced by immunoSEQ multiplex PCR, and TCRdb holds only the in-frame ones, with some missing. Of approximately 60,000 clones in the sample, around 94% were seen once. The sample in question was CD8+ T cells from peripheral blood mononuclear cells, obtained in the third trimester of pregnancy. These receptors all come from a female donor with multiple sclerosis, enrolled in a pregnancy study. The CDR3 runs from the conserved cysteine through the conserved F or W. D genes are given only for firm matches.

J | D | V | CDR3 | DNA
TRBJ2-3 | . | TRBV30 | CARGEVTQYF | TGTGCCCGCGGGGAGGTTACGCAGTATTTT
TRBJ2-5 | TRBD2 | TRBV7-8 | CASSSNRLAGVGETQYF | TGTGCCAGCAGTTCGAATCGACTAGCGGGAGTTGGGGAGACCCAGTACTTC
TRBJ2-1 | . | TRBV27 | CASSPIGSGYNEQFF | TGTGCCAGCAGTCCTATCGGGAGTGGCTACAATGAGCAGTTCTTC
TRBJ2-1 | TRBD2 | TRBV18 | CASSLRGTSRDEQFF | TGTGCCAGCTCACTCAGGGGGACTAGCAGGGATGAGCAGTTCTTC
TRBJ1-5 | TRBD1 | TRBV28 | CASSQGAPPSDQPQHF | TGTGCCAGCAGTCAGGGGGCCCCGCCTTCCGATCAGCCCCAGCATTTT
TRBJ1-4 | . | TRBV4-1 | CASSQDQGPDRNEKLFF | TGCGCCAGCAGCCAAGACCAGGGGCCGGACCGTAATGAAAAACTGTTTTTT
TRBJ2-1 | TRBD2 | TRBV7-8 | CASSLEAGGASDEQFF | TGTGCCAGCAGCTTAGAAGCGGGAGGGGCTTCGGATGAGCAGTTCTTC
TRBJ2-7 | TRBD2 | TRBV29-1 | CSVGSGNSYEQYF | TGCAGCGTCGGTAGCGGGAATTCCTACGAGCAGTACTTC
TRBJ2-1 | TRBD2 | TRBV13 | CASSLRGSGRSPDNEQFF | TGTGCCAGCAGCCTCCGGGGTAGCGGGAGATCTCCCGACAATGAGCAGTTCTTC
TRBJ2-7 | TRBD2 | TRBV15 | CATSRAAGGSYEQYF | TGTGCCACCAGCAGAGCGGCGGGAGGGTCCTACGAGCAGTACTTC
TRBJ2-7 | TRBD1 | TRBV2 | CASSTPGTGGDEQYF | TGTGCCAGCAGTACCCCCGGGACAGGGGGCGACGAGCAGTACTTC
TRBJ2-7 | . | TRBV6-5 | CASSYGADEQYF | TGTGCCAGCAGTTACGGGGCAGACGAGCAGTACTTC
TRBJ2-1 | . | TRBV7-3 | CASSKETGYSYNEQFF | TGTGCCAGCAGCAAAGAAACAGGGTACTCCTACAATGAGCAGTTCTTC
TRBJ2-7 | TRBD2 | TRBV6-5 | CATSIAGGPYEQYF | TGTGCCACCTCAATAGCGGGAGGACCCTACGAGCAGTACTTC
TRBJ2-7 | TRBD2 | TRBV4-2 | CASSQGGAGEGQYF | TGTGCCAGCAGCCAAGGAGGAGCGGGAGAAGGGCAGTACTTC
TRBJ1-2 | . | TRBV7-9 | CASSPGRQATYGYTF | TGTGCCAGCAGCCCGGGCAGACAGGCGACCTATGGCTACACCTTC
TRBJ2-1 | . | TRBV11-2 | CASSLEARVSYNEQFF | TGTGCCAGCAGCTTAGAAGCCAGGGTCAGCTACAATGAGCAGTTCTTC
TRBJ2-7 | TRBD2 | TRBV5-5 | CASSWREGSSYEQYF | TGTGCCAGCAGCTGGCGGGAGGGAAGCTCCTACGAGCAGTACTTC
TRBJ1-1 | . | TRBV27 | CASSLRAAVNTEAFF | TGTGCCAGCAGTTTACGCGCCGCTGTGAACACTGAAGCTTTCTTT
TRBJ2-5 | TRBD2 | TRBV7-2 | CASSLGLVGGQETQYF | TGTGCCAGCAGCTTAGGTCTTGTGGGGGGGCAAGAGACCCAGTACTTC
TRBJ2-7 | . | TRBV13 | CASSSQQELSYEQYF | TGTGCCAGCAGCTCGCAACAGGAACTCTCCTACGAGCAGTACTTC
TRBJ2-3 | TRBD2 | TRBV4-1 | CASSPPFPHWGGTDTQYF | TGCGCCAGCAGCCCCCCCTTCCCCCATTGGGGAGGGACAGATACGCAGTATTTT
TRBJ2-3 | TRBD1 | TRBV9 | CASSPWTGTDTQYF | TGTGCCAGCAGCCCCTGGACAGGAACAGATACGCAGTATTTT
TRBJ2-1 | . | TRBV7-2 | CASSLRPFQGTYNEQFF | TGTGCCAGCAGCTTAAGGCCCTTTCAGGGAACCTACAATGAGCAGTTCTTC
TRBJ1-4 | TRBD1 | TRBV27 | CASSSGQRREKLFF | TGTGCCAGCAGTTCGGGACAGCGAAGGGAAAAACTGTTTTTT